This TCR beta chain comes out of a study of CD8+ T cells in alopecia areata. As the sequencing template, cDNA was produced by extracting RNA and reverse transcribing it. Only in-frame clones appear in the TCRdb table, and some are missing; sequencing was by immunoSEQ multiplex PCR. The data contain some 110,000 clones, 58% of them singletons. The CDR3 contains 16 residues. CDR1 and CDR2 (germline): MGHRA, YSYEKL. With 0 bases removed from V and 2 bases from J, the gap between germline ends came to 14 bases. In the case of this clone: Its antigen is as yet unknown.

General study findings and limits: The study found tofacitinib significantly decreased scalp clonality and expanded CD8+ clones among the top 100. Mice showed clearer TCR sharing than patients did, a gap that was possibly HLA-related. Higher clonality and more expanded CD8+ clones appeared in lesional than normal scalp.

The treatment is: oral pan-JAK inhibitor, 5-10 mg twice daily. The sequencing used CD8+ T cells sorted from blood, collected at week 4, from a patient treated with tofacitinib. The chain couples TRBV4-1 to TRBJ2-7, with D perhaps matching TRBD1 (5 bases). The source of this sequence is a human donor with alopecia areata. The CDR3 DNA reads as TGCGCCAGCAGCCAAGATAGTCAGGGTAGGGCCTACGAGCAGTACTTC. Amino acids: CASSQDSQGRAYEQYF.